The source of this TCR beta chain is a study of T-cell memory formation after mild COVID-19. About the research overall: Clusters of TCRs were largely donor specific.

V lost 6 bases and J 4 bases, leaving 28 bases between the germline ends. There are 18 residues in the CDR3. Germline values: CDR1 MNHEY, CDR2 SVGEGT. In this sample, this clonotype turned up a few times. Its antigen is not identified. 5'RACE with constant-segment primers yielded barcoded, UMI-tagged TCR alpha and TCR beta cDNA libraries. TCRdb passed the 5' RACE reads through MiXCR, listing each CDR3 protein once. The sample lists 180,000 or so distinct CDR3 sequences; 16% were seen once. Regarding the study as a whole: CD4/CD8 balance characterized clones contracting day 15 to 85, and CD4+ skew characterized later expanders. Whether second-wave clones peaking at day 37 were SARS-CoV-2 specific went unconfirmed.

Material for sequencing was PBMCs or a T cell subset sorted from them (not recorded which). The receptor was derived from an adult woman who had mild COVID-19 (a few samples of this study predate the infection). Cell type and time point are not known. The chain carries TRBV6-2 or TRBV6-3 and TRBJ2-7, with D possibly TRBD2 on 5 matching bases. DNA for the CDR3: TGTGCCAGCAGGTCCAATCCTCCGCGGAGCCCCCGGGGTTACGAGCAGTACTTC. Amino acids: CASRSNPPRSPRGYEQYF.